This T cell receptor beta chain emerged from a study of Graves' ophthalmopathy and Graves' hyperthyroidism. Study information: Over 18 months of follow-up, stable hyperthyroidism required that no ophthalmopathy appear.

This clonotype was seen ten or more times. The antigen is not known. The sequenced template was RNA, covering the TCR beta CDR3 region. Second-round multiplex PCR came after first-round RT-PCR with HTBI primers. TCRdb ran MiXCR on the multiplex PCR reads and lists one entry per CDR3 protein. The table lists over a million distinct CDR3 sequences, roughly two fifths of them singletons. This CDR3 has 12 amino acids. Germline V gene data show CDR1 as SNHLY and CDR2 as FYNNEI. With V trimmed by 2 bases and J by 6 bases, 0 bases remained unmatched. The authors diagnosed from clinical symptoms, serum thyroxine, TRAb, thyroid ultrasound and orbital computed tomography. Study-wide results and caveats: Blood also carried most expanded thyroid clonotypes exceeding 0.001 frequency. Distinction of ophthalmopathy from stable hyperthyroidism by a 13-signature model reached roughly 88% sensitivity and 81.08% specificity.

Sequenced input: peripheral blood or thyroid tissue (not recorded which). The chain combines TRBV2 with TRBJ1-2; TRBD1 matches 7 bases. The TCR originated in an adult man with Graves' hyperthyroidism. For the CDR3, the DNA is TGTGCCAGCAGTGAACAGGGGGATGGCTACACCTTC. It is translated as CASSEQGDGYTF.